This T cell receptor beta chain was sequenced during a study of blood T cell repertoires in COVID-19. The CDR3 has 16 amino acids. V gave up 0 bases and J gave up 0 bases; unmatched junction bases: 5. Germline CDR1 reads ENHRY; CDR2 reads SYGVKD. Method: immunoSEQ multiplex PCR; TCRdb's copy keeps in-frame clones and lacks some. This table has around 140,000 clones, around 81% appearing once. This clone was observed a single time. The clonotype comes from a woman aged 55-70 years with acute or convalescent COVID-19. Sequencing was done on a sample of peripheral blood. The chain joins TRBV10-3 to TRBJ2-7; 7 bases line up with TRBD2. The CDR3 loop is CAISESTGLTSYEQYF. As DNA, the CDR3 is TGTGCCATCAGTGAGTCCACGGGACTAACCTCCTACGAGCAGTACTTC.